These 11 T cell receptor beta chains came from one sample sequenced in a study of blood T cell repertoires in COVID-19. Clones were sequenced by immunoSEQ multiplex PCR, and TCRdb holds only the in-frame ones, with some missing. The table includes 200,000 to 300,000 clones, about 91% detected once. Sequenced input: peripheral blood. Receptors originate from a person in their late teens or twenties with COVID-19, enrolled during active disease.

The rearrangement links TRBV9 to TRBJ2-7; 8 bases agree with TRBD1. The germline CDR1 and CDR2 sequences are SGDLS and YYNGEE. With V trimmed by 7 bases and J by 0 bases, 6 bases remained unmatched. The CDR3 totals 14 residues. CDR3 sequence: CASGKGQGSYEQYF. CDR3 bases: TGTGCCAGCGGGAAAGGACAGGGCTCCTACGAGCAGTACTTC. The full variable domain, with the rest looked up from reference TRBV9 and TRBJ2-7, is DSGVTQTPKHLITATGQRVTLRCSPRSGDLSVYWYQQSLDQGLQFLIQYYNGEERAKGNILERFSAQQFPDLHSELNLSSLELGDSALYFCASGKGQGSYEQYFGPGTRLTVT.

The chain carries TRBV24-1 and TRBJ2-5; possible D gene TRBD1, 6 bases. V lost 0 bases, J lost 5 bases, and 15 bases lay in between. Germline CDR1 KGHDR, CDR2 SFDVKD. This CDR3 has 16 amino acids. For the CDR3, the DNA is TGTGCCACCAGTGATTTGAGGGCAGGGGCAGGGGAGACCCAGTACTTC. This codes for CATSDLRAGAGETQYF.

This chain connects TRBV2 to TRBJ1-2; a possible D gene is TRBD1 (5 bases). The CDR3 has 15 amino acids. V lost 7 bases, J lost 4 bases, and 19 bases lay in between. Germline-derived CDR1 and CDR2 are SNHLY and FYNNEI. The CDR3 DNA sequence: TGTGCCAGCACCAAGGGCTGGGGGGACGGCTATGGCTACACCTTC. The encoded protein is CASTKGWGDGYGYTF.

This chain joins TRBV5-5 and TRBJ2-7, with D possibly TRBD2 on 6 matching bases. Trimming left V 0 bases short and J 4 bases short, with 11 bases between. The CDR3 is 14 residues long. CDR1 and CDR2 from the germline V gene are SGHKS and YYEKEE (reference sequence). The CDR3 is CASSLEGRWYEQYF. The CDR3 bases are TGTGCCAGCAGCTTGGAGGGGAGGTGGTACGAGCAGTACTTC.

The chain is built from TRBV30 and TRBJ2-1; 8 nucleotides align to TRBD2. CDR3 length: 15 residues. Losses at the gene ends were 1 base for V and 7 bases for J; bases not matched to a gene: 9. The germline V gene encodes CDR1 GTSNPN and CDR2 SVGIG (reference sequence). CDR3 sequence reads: CAWSGSGRNGNEQFF. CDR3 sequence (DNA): TGTGCCTGGAGTGGGAGCGGGAGAAATGGGAATGAGCAGTTCTTC.

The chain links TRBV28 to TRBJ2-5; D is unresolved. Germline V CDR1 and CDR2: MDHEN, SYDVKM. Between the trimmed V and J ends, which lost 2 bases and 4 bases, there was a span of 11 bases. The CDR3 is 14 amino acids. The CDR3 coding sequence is TGTGCCAGCAGTTTACCCAGGAAGAGAGAGACCCAGTACTTC. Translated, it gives CASSLPRKRETQYF.

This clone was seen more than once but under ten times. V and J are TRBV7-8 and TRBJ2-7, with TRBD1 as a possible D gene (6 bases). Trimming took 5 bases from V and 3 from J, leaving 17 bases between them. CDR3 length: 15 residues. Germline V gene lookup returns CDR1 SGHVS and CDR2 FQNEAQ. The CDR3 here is CASSPAGQGHYEQYF. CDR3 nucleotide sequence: TGTGCCAGCAGCCCCGCTGGGCAGGGGCACTACGAGCAGTACTTC.

DNA of the CDR3: TGTGCCAGCAGTTGGGGACTAGCGGGAGATCCCTCCTACAATGAGCAGTTCTTC. Its translation: CASSWGLAGDPSYNEQFF. The J gene is TRBJ2-1, the V gene TRBV5-6; 14 bases map to TRBD2. V was clipped by 5 bases and J by 0 bases; unmatched bases: 7. The CDR3 is made up of 18 amino acids. In germline, CDR1 is SGHDT, CDR2 YYEEEE.

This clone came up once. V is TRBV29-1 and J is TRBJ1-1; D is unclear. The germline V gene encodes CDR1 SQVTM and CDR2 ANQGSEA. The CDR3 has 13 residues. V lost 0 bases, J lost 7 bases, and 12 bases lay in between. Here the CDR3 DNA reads TGCAGCGTTGAAGACACAGTGTCTGGTGAAGCTTTCTTT. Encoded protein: CSVEDTVSGEAFF.

The CDR3 reads CASSLEAGGWTDTQYF. In DNA, the CDR3 is TGTGCCAGCAGCTTAGAGGCGGGAGGATGGACAGATACGCAGTATTTT. V and J are TRBV7-6 and TRBJ2-3, with TRBD2 matching 8 bases. J gave up 3 bases and V 1 base, and 6 bases lay outside the gene matches. Germline assignment: CDR1 SGHVS and CDR2 FNYEAQ. The CDR3 length is 16 residues.

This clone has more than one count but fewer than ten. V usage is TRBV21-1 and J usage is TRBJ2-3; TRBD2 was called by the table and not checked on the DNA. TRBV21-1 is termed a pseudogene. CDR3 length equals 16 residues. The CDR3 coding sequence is TGTGCCAGCAGCAAAAGACTAGCGGGAGGCACAGATACGCAGTATTTT. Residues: CASSKRLAGGTDTQYF.